The T cell receptor beta chain described here comes from a study of blood T cell repertoires in COVID-19. The wider study: PBMCs, B-cell-depleted T cells, or T cells were the source of the cDNA or gDNA that made up the material.

Data came from immunoSEQ multiplex PCR; TCRdb stores just in-frame clones and leaves some out. The table shows some 49,000 clones, with about 91% occurring only once. The V segment lost 2 bases and the J segment 3 bases; nucleotides outside the gene matches: 8. Germline values: CDR1 MNHEY, CDR2 SMNVEV (reference sequence). The CDR3 contains 16 residues. V is TRBV27 and J is TRBJ2-7; TRBD2 matches at 9 bases. The sequenced sample was peripheral blood. The TCR was taken from a man aged 45 to 65 with active COVID-19. The CDR3 sequence is CASSLRTGTSYYEQYF. The CDR3 DNA sequence: TGTGCCAGCAGTTTACGAACCGGGACTAGCTACTACGAGCAGTACTTC.